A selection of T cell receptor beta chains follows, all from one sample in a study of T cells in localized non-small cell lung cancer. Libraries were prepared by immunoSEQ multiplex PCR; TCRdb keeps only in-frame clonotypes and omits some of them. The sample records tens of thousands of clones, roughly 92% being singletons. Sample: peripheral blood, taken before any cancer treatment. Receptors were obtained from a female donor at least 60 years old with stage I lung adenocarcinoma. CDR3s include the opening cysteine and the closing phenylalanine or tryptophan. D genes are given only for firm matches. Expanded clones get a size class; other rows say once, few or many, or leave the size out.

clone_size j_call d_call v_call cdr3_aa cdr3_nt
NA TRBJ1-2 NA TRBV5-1 CASNPGYRVTGYGYTF TGCGCCAGCAATCCCGGGTATAGGGTCACAGGGTATGGCTACACCTTC
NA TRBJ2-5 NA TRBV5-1 CASSYTAQETQYF TGCGCCAGCAGCTACACAGCGCAAGAGACCCAGTACTTC
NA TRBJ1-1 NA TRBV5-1 CASGRNTGNTEAFF TGCGCCAGCGGCCGAAATACAGGGAACACTGAAGCTTTCTTT
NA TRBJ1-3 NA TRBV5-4 CASSWNTGGNTIYF TGTGCCAGCAGCTGGAATACTGGGGGAAACACCATATATTTT
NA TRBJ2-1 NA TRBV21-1 CASSSDREGEQFF TGTGCCAGCAGCTCGGACAGGGAGGGTGAGCAGTTCTTC
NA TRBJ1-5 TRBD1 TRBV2 CASSRWTGGGRGQPQHF TGTGCCAGCAGCCGTTGGACAGGGGGGGGTAGAGGTCAGCCCCAGCATTTT
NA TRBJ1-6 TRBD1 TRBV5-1 CASSLDTSGQGNSPLHF TGCGCCAGCAGCTTGGATACTTCGGGACAGGGAAATTCACCCCTCCACTTT
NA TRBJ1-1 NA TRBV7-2 CASSRWSSRGMNTEAFF TGTGCCAGCAGCCGATGGTCTTCTAGGGGAATGAACACTGAAGCTTTCTTT
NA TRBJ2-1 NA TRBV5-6 CASSRSGGIYNEQFF TGTGCCAGCAGCCGATCGGGGGGCATCTACAATGAGCAGTTCTTC
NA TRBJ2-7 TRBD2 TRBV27 CASRRLAEVSYEQYF TGTGCCAGCAGGAGACTAGCGGAGGTGTCCTACGAGCAGTACTTC
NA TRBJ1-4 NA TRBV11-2 CASSQQATNEKLFF TGTGCCAGCAGCCAGCAAGCAACTAATGAAAAACTGTTTTTT
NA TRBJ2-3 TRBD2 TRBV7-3 CASSSGGAGGSDTQYF TGTGCCAGCAGCTCAGGTGGAGCGGGGGGTTCAGATACGCAGTATTTT
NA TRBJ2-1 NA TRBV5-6 CASSLEALRRANEQFF TGTGCCAGCAGCTTGGAGGCCCTTCGCAGGGCCAATGAGCAGTTCTTC
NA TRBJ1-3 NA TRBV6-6 CASRSQSSMGNTIYF TGTGCCAGCAGATCCCAAAGTTCGATGGGAAACACCATATATTTT
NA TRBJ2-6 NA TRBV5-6 CASSLRLTGANVLTF TGTGCCAGCAGCTTGCGGCTGACTGGGGCCAACGTCCTGACTTTC
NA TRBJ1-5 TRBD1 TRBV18 CASSRGTGGDYGQPQHF TGTGCCAGCTCACGGGGGACAGGGGGCGATTATGGTCAGCCCCAGCATTTT
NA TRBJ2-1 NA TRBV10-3 CAISESMDYNEQFF TGTGCCATCAGTGAGTCTATGGATTACAATGAGCAGTTCTTC
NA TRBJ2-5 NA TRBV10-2 CASRREPQETQYF TGCGCCAGCAGACGGGAACCTCAAGAGACCCAGTACTTC
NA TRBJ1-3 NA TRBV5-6 CASSSLVLSGNTIYF TGTGCCAGCAGCTCCCTGGTCCTGAGTGGAAACACCATATATTTT
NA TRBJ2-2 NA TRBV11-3 CASSLGPGSNTGELFF TGTGCCAGCAGCTTAGGGCCGGGGTCCAACACCGGGGAGCTGTTTTTT
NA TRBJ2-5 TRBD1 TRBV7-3 CASSLTAGGLGETQYF TGTGCCAGCAGCTTAACGGCAGGGGGATTGGGAGAGACCCAGTACTTC
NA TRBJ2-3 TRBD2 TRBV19 CASSLQRGGTDTQYF TGTGCCAGTAGTTTGCAGCGGGGAGGGACAGATACGCAGTATTTT
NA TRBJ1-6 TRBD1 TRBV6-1 CASSVQGYNSPLHF TGTGCCAGCAGTGTACAGGGGTATAATTCACCCCTCCACTTT
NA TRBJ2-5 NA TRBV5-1 CASSLVSVQETQYF TGCGCCAGCAGCTTGGTCTCAGTCCAAGAGACCCAGTACTTC
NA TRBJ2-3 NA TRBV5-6 CASSPKLGRAPDTQYF TGTGCCAGCAGCCCCAAACTGGGACGGGCCCCAGATACGCAGTATTTT
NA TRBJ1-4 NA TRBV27 CASSLNRKKLFF TGTGCCAGCAGTTTAAATAGAAAAAAACTGTTTTTT
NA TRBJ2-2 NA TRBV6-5 CASSYLGGGTGELFF TGTGCCAGCAGTTACCTCGGGGGTGGCACCGGAGAGCTGTTTTTT
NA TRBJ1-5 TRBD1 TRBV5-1 CASSPGTGNSNQPQHF TGCGCCAGCAGCCCGGGGACAGGGAATAGCAATCAGCCCCAGCATTTT
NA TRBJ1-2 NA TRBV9 CASSANRGVAYGYTF TGTGCCAGCAGCGCAAACCGAGGGGTGGCCTATGGCTACACCTTC
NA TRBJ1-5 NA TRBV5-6 CASSLRGQPQHF TGTGCCAGCAGCTTGCGAGGTCAGCCCCAGCATTTT
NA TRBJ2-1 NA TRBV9 CASSLTENEQFF TGTGCCAGCAGCCTAACGGAAAATGAGCAGTTCTTC
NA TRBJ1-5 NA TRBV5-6 CASSLGGTSNQPQHF TGTGCCAGCAGCTTGGGGGGGACAAGCAATCAGCCCCAGCATTTT
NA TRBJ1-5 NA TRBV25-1 CASSEAGDSNQPQHF TGTGCCAGCAGTGAAGCTGGGGATAGCAATCAGCCCCAGCATTTT
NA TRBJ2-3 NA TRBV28 CASSYLGETDTQYF TGTGCCAGCAGTTACCTGGGTGAAACAGATACGCAGTATTTT
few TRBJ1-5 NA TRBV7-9 CASSLEAGNQPQHF TGTGCCAGCAGCTTGGAAGCGGGCAATCAGCCCCAGCATTTT
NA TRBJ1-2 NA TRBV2 CASRNRVGYGYTF TGTGCCAGCAGAAACAGGGTTGGCTATGGCTACACCTTC
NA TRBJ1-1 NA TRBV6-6 CASTGWSHAEAFF TGTGCCAGTACTGGGTGGTCCCACGCTGAAGCTTTCTTT
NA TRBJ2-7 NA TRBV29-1 CSVEDLGRTTYEQYF TGCAGCGTTGAAGATCTAGGCAGGACTACCTACGAGCAGTACTTC
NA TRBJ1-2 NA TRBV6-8 CASSYSRGGSGYTF TGTGCCAGCAGTTACTCGAGGGGGGGATCAGGCTACACCTTC
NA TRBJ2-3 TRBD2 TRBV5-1 CASSPLIAGTDTQYF TGCGCCAGCAGCCCTCTTATAGCGGGGACAGATACGCAGTATTTT
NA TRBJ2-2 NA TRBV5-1 CASSLVLTGELFF TGCGCCAGCAGCTTGGTGCTTACCGGGGAGCTGTTTTTC
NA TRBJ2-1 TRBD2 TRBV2 CASRATGGGYNEQFF TGTGCCAGCAGAGCCACTGGCGGGGGCTACAATGAGCAGTTCTTC
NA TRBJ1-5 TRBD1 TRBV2 CASGQGGNQPQHF TGTGCCAGCGGACAGGGTGGGAATCAGCCCCAGCATTTT
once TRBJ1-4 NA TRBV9 CASSGFDRLLVNEKLFF TGTGCCAGCAGCGGTTTTGACAGGTTACTAGTTAATGAAAAACTGTTTTTT
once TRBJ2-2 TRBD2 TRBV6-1 CASSSSGANTGELFF TGTGCCAGCAGTTCTAGCGGGGCGAACACCGGGGAGCTGTTTTTT
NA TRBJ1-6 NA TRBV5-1 CASSFARAEMDSPLHF TGCGCCAGCAGCTTTGCCAGGGCAGAGATGGATTCACCCCTCCACTTT
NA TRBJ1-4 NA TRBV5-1 CASSSSPGEGEKLFF TGCGCCAGCAGCTCATCCCCGGGTGAGGGCGAAAAACTGTTTTTT
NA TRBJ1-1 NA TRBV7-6 CASSLATGITEAFF TGTGCCAGCAGCTTAGCAACGGGCATAACTGAAGCTTTCTTT
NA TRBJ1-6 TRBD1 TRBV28 CASSYTRDRGGLPLHF TGTGCCAGCAGTTACACCCGGGACAGGGGCGGATTGCCCCTCCACTTT
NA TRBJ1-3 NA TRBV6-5 CASSRFQTFGNTIYF TGTGCCAGCAGCCGCTTCCAAACTTTTGGAAACACCATATATTTT